The rows below give T cell receptor beta chains drawn from one sample of a study of identical twins. TCRdb processed the 5' RACE reads anew with MiXCR; each CDR3 protein has one entry. Of about 520,000 distinct CDR3 sequences in the sample, under 25% were seen once. The same data also went into a second study, on T cells expressing NK-cell markers.

The specimen was CD4+ T cells sorted from blood. These receptors originate from a woman between 18 and 30 years old in good health. Both conserved end residues are part of each CDR3. D genes are given only for firm matches. A clone size is listed for some rows: how often the clone was seen (once, few, many), or a class if it is expanded.

j_call v_call clone_size d_call cdr3_aa cdr3_nt
TRBJ1-5 TRBV6-2/TRBV6-3 - - CASSSRLDNQPQHF TGTGCCAGCAGTTCACGGCTAGACAATCAGCCCCAGCATTTT
TRBJ1-1 TRBV20-1 - TRBD1 CGARRGQEAFF TGCGGTGCCCGCAGGGGGCAGGAAGCTTTCTTT
TRBJ2-7 TRBV7-8 - - CASSFQAPHEQYF TGTGCCAGCAGCTTCCAAGCCCCCCACGAGCAGTACTTC
TRBJ2-7 TRBV7-2 - TRBD2 CASSSRLTSTTYEQYF TGTGCCAGCAGTTCACGCCTGACTAGCACTACCTACGAGCAGTACTTC
TRBJ1-2 TRBV7-2 few TRBD1 CASSLDPAGGGYGYTF TGTGCCAGCAGCTTAGATCCGGCAGGGGGCGGTTATGGCTACACCTTC
TRBJ2-1 TRBV12-3/TRBV12-4 - - CAGPGQLLGEQFF TGTGCCGGACCGGGCCAACTTCTCGGTGAGCAGTTCTTC
TRBJ2-2 TRBV24-1 few - CATSDLRSGELFF TGTGCCACCAGTGATTTGAGATCCGGGGAGCTGTTTTTT
TRBJ2-1 TRBV5-1 many - CASSLGQPYNEQFF TGCGCCAGCAGCTTGGGACAGCCATACAATGAGCAGTTCTTC
TRBJ2-7 TRBV27 - - CASGDRRTYEQYF TGTGCCAGCGGAGACAGGCGGACCTACGAGCAGTACTTC
TRBJ2-1 TRBV5-5 few TRBD2 CASSLSGRTSGIYNEQFF TGTGCCAGCAGCCTGAGCGGCCGGACTAGCGGGATTTACAATGAGCAGTTCTTC
TRBJ2-3 TRBV24-1 few - CATSDNGRISTDTQYF TGTGCCACCAGTGACAACGGACGAATAAGCACAGATACGCAGTATTTT
TRBJ1-6 TRBV20-1 few - CSARETDSPLHF TGCAGTGCTAGAGAGACGGATTCACCCCTCCACTTT
TRBJ1-2 TRBV5-1 few - CASSLSSGSKGGYGYTF TGCGCCAGCAGCTTGTCTTCCGGCTCAAAGGGGGGCTATGGCTACACCTTC
TRBJ1-2 TRBV7-9 - - CASSHDEYGYTF TGTGCCAGCAGCCACGACGAATATGGCTACACCTTC
TRBJ1-2 TRBV3-1 few TRBD1 CASSQETDRGGYTF TGTGCCAGCAGCCAAGAGACAGACAGGGGCGGCTACACCTTC
TRBJ2-1 TRBV4-2 once TRBD2 CASSPWGLAGYNEQFF TGTGCCAGCAGCCCATGGGGACTAGCGGGGTACAATGAGCAGTTCTTC
TRBJ2-1 TRBV20-1 few - CSGGSLAGSSYNEQFF TGCAGTGGTGGATCCCTGGCGGGGTCCTCCTACAATGAGCAGTTCTTC
TRBJ1-1 TRBV2 - - CASRPFPQGTNTEAFF TGTGCCAGCAGGCCATTCCCTCAGGGTACGAACACTGAAGCTTTCTTT
TRBJ2-2 TRBV5-1 few TRBD2 CASRPGLAGVFGELFF TGCGCCAGCAGACCAGGACTAGCGGGAGTCTTCGGGGAGCTGTTTTTT
TRBJ2-1 TRBV7-2 few TRBD2 CASSLKGGGRGGEQFF TGTGCCAGCAGCCTCAAAGGAGGCGGGAGAGGCGGTGAGCAGTTCTTC
TRBJ2-7 TRBV7-2 - - CASSGHYEQYF TGTGCCAGCAGCGGACACTACGAGCAGTACTTC
TRBJ2-7 TRBV20-1 - TRBD2 CSATASGRAHEQYF TGCAGTGCTACCGCTAGCGGGAGGGCCCACGAGCAGTACTTC
TRBJ2-7 TRBV27 - - CASSLLRPGSYEQYF TGTGCCAGCAGTTTACTGAGACCTGGAAGCTACGAGCAGTACTTC